This TCR beta chain derives from a study of T-cell reconstitution after alpha-beta-depleted transplantation in children. The sample holds a few counts of this clonotype. Preparation of the TCRbeta library involved a method that used unique molecular identifiers. TCRdb passed the PCR reads through MiXCR, listing each CDR3 protein once. The sample carries 250,000 to 300,000 distinct CDR3 sequences, more than 9% recorded once. The CDR3 runs 15 residues. With V trimmed by 3 bases and J by 3 bases, 5 bases remained unmatched. Germline V gene data show CDR1 as KGHSH and CDR2 as LQKENI. The TCR comes from a human donor who donated a stem cell graft to a child with SCID. This chain connects TRBV18 to TRBJ1-1, with 9 nucleotides matching TRBD1. Sequenced here: PBMCs from the stem cell graft donor, sampled from the stem cell graft. CDR3 sequence: CASSPTTGGYTEAFF. CDR3 DNA: TGTGCCAGCTCACCGACGACAGGGGGGTACACTGAAGCTTTCTTT.